This TCR beta chain was recorded in a study of blood T cell repertoires in COVID-19. Overall study: In each case, the material was cDNA or gDNA derived from T cells, B-cell-depleted T cells, or PBMCs.

Method: immunoSEQ multiplex PCR; TCRdb's copy keeps in-frame clones and lacks some. Of about 180,000 clones in the sample, roughly four fifths were seen once. The J segment lost 2 bases and the V segment lost 1 base, leaving 5 bases of the junction unmatched. This CDR3 comprises 16 residues. The germline V gene has CDR1 LNHNV and CDR2 YYDKDF (reference sequence). Specimen: peripheral blood. The rearrangement uses TRBV15 and TRBJ2-5, with 9 bases matching TRBD2. This TCR was recovered from a human donor in a cohort sampled during active COVID-19. This CDR3 reads CATSRGPAGGQETQYF. The CDR3 DNA reads TGTGCCACCAGCAGAGGGCCAGCGGGGGGTCAAGAGACCCAGTACTTC.